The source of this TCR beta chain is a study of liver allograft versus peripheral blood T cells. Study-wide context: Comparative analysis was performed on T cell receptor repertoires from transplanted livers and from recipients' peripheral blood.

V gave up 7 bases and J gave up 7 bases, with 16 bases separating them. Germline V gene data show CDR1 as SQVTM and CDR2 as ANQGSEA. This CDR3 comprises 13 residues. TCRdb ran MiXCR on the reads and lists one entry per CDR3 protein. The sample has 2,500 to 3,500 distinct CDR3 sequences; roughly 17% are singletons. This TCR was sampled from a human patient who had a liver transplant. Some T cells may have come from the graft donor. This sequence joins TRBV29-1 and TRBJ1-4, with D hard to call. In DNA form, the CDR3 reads TGCAGCGCCAACGGAGGATCGGCTGAAAAACTGTTTTTT. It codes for CSANGGSAEKLFF.